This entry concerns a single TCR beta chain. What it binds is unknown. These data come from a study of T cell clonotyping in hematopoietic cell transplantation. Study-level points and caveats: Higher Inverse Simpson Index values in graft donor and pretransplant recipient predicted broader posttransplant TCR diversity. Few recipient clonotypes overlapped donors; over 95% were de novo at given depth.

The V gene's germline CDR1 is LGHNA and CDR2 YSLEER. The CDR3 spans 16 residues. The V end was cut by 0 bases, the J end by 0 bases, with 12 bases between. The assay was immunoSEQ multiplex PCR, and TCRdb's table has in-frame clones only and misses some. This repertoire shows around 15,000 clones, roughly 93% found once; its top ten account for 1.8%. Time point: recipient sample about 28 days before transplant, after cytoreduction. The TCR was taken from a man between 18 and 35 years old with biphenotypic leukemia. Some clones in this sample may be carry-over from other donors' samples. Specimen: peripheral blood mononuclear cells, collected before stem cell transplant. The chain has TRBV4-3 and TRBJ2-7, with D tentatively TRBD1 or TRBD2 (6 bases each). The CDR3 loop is CASSQEWRGASYEQYF. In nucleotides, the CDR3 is TGCGCCAGCAGCCAAGAATGGAGGGGGGCCTCCTACGAGCAGTACTTC.